This TCR beta chain appears in the sequencing data of a study of siplizumab effects on memory and regulatory T cells. Assay: immunoSEQ multiplex PCR; the TCRdb copy retains only in-frame clones and omits some. This table holds approximately 98,000 clones, roughly 94% found once. Trimming removed 3 bases from V and 3 bases from J, with 8 bases in between. CDR1 SEHNR and CDR2 FQNEAQ come from the germline V gene (reference sequence). The CDR3 is 14 amino acids. The rearrangement uses TRBV7-9 and TRBJ2-2; D perhaps matches TRBD2 (5 bases). This receptor was identified in a human donor in good health. The sample taken for sequencing was non-Treg CD4+ T cells sorted from blood. The CDR3 here is CASSFGVDTGELFF. CDR3 DNA: TGTGCCAGCAGCTTCGGGGTAGACACCGGGGAGCTGTTTTTT.